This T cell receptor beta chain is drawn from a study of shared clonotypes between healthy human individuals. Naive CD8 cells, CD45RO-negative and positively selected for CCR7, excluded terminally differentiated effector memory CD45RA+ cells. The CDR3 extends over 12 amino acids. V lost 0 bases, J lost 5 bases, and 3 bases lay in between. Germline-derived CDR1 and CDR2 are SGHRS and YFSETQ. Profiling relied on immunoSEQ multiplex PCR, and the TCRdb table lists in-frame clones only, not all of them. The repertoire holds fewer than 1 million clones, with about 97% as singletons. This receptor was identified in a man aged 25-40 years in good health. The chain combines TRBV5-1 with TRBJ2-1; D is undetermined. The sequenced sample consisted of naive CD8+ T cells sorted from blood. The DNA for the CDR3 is TGCGCCAGCAGCTTGGCCAACAATGAGCAGTTCTTC. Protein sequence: CASSLANNEQFF.